What follows describes a single T cell receptor beta chain. Its cognate antigen is unknown. This specimen belongs to a study of T cell responses to AZD1222 COVID-19 vaccine. On the study more broadly: Both about-4-week and about-12-week second-dose recipients were combined. Overall study findings and caveats: Donors were chiefly white British, with a greater number of females, and clonal diversity was perhaps underestimated.

The CDR3 runs to 14 residues. Germline V gene data show CDR1 as MGHRA and CDR2 as YSYEKL. The trim removed 4 bases at V and 2 bases at J, leaving 4 bases unmatched. The table came from immunoSEQ multiplex PCR; TCRdb's copy has only in-frame clones and leaves some out. This table has around 100,000 clones, around 90% appearing once. This receptor was identified in an adult in good health. The V and J genes are TRBV4-1 and TRBJ1-1, with 7 nucleotides matching TRBD1. Specimen: peripheral blood, collected on day 0 of AZD1222 vaccination. CDR3 DNA sequence: TGCGCCAGCAGCCCAGGACAGGACAACACTGAAGCTTTCTTT. As protein: CASSPGQDNTEAFF.